Listed here is a single TCR beta chain. Antigen unknown. These data originate in a study of vaccination effects on CD4 cells after COVID-19. The study, taken as a whole, reports: Late in the post-vaccination period, infection-induced and vaccine-induced clones underwent marked clonal contraction. Common cold coronaviruses were cross-recognized by only 1 of 255 vaccine-induced clones in healthy vaccinees.

After expansion with viral peptide pools in the ViraFEST assay, antigen-specific CD4+ T cells were sequenced. Investigators separated out CD4+ T cells once 9 to 11 days of culture had passed. Either the mRNA-1273 or the BNT162b2 vaccine was given to participants as two doses. Cultures used fewer than 2.5 million PBMC per well, approximately 9.6 IU/ml IL-2 and approximately 10 ug/ml peptides. It was on days 3 and 7 that half the medium was replaced with IL-2 medium. Data came from immunoSEQ multiplex PCR; TCRdb stores just in-frame clones and leaves some out. The repertoire includes about 50,000 clones, around 80% of them detected once, and about 15% sits in the top ten. Sequencing used CD4+ T cells from PBMCs cultured with HCoV-OC43 spike peptides, obtained after COVID-19 vaccination. As to subset: HCoV-OC43 spike overlapping peptide pool stimulation. This receptor was taken from a human donor who received a COVID-19 vaccine.

The CDR3 coding sequence is TGTGCCAGCAGCAAAGGGGGAGCGGGGAGCACAGATACGCAGTATTTT. It specifies CASSKGGAGSTDTQYF. This chain links TRBV7-8 with TRBJ2-3; D perhaps matches TRBD2 (7 bases). CDR1 is SGHVS, CDR2 FQNEAQ, per germline. The CDR3 consists of 16 residues. V lost 5 bases to trimming and J lost 0 bases, with 15 bases between them.